The 3 T cell receptor beta chains reported below all come from one sample, sequenced in a study of CD8+ T cells in alopecia areata (dated by TCRdb to the late 2010s). Libraries were prepared through the immunoSEQ multiplex PCR assay. For TCR sequencing, RNA was extracted from every sample and reverse transcribed into cDNA to serve as template. TCRdb limited this immuneACCESS table to in-frame rearrangements with V and J called. A share of clones is missing; checked studies link under half to unresolved V genes, and the rest is unexplained. This sample holds about 9,000 clones in total, without any singletons. Clones ranked in the top ten supply under 20% of the sample. Cells from pooled mouse cutaneous lymph nodes were stained for CD4, CD8alpha, NKG2D, NKG2ACE and other markers and then sorted on a BD Influx. The sequenced sample consisted of CD8+ T cells sorted from a lymph node. These receptors were collected from a C3H/HeJ mouse with alopecia areata. In terms of MHC, this strain is H2-k.

This clone was recorded at least ten times. The genes and germline here are from mouse. The read terminates 4 residues before the CDR3 end, so the remaining end is supplied by the germline J gene. The chain is built from TRBV19 and TRBJ2-7, with a possible D match to TRBD1 (6 bases). Germline V gene lookup returns CDR1 FNHDT and CDR2 SITEND (reference sequence). The CDR3 runs 14 residues. V lost 3 bases, J lost 0 bases, and 10 bases lay in between. The CDR3 region is CASSTGEVSYEQYF. The CDR3 bases that were read are TGTGCCAGCAGTACAGGGGAGGTCTCCTAT. Variable domain in full (rest from reference TRBV19 and TRBJ2-7): GGIITQTPKFLIGQEGQKLTLKCQQNFNHDTMYWYRQDSGKGLRLIYYSITENDLQKGDLSEGYDASREKKSSFSLTVTSAQKNEMAVFLCASSTGEVSYEQYFGPGTRLTVL.

This clone turned up a few times. Gene names are the mouse ones. The read ends 4 residues before the CDR3 terminus; that terminus is restored from the germline J gene. The rearrangement links TRBV13-3 to TRBJ2-7, with a tentative D call TRBD1 (6 bases). Germline V gene sequence: CDR1 NNHDY, CDR2 SYVADS. The CDR3 extends over 12 amino acids. Trimming took off 7 bases at V and 3 bases at J, with 11 bases between the two ends. CDR3: CASEGDNYEQYF. The CDR3 DNA, read in part, is TGTGCCAGCGAGGGGGACAACTAT.

This clone is categorized as medium-sized. All gene names here are mouse names. The covered CDR3 bases are TGTGCCAGCAGTCCCTATCGACTGGGACAAGAC. As protein: CASSPYRLGQD. The CDR3 reads in full as CASSPYRLGQDTQYF. V is TRBV13-3 and J is TRBJ2-5; 7 nucleotides line up with TRBD2. With the read ending 4 residues before the CDR3 end, the germline J gene is used to fill in that end. The CDR3 has 15 amino acids. Germline V CDR1 and CDR2: NNHDY, SYVADS. V trimming: 4 bases; J trimming: 3 bases; junction bases outside the gene matches: 8.